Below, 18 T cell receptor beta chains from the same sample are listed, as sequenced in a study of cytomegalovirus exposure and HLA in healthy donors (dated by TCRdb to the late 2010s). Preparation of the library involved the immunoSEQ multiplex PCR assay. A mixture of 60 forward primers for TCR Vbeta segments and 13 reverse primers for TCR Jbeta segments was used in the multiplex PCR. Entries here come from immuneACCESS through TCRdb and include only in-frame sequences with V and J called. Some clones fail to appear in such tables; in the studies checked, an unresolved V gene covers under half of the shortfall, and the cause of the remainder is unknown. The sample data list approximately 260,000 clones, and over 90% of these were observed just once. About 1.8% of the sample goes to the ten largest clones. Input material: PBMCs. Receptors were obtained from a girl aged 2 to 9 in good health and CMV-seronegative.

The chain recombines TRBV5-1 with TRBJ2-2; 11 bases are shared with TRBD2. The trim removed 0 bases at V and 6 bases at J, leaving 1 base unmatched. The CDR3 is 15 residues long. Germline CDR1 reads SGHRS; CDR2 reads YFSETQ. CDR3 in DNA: TGCGCCAGCAGCTTGGAACTAGCGGGGGCCGGGGAGCTGTTTTTT. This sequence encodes CASSLELAGAGELFF.

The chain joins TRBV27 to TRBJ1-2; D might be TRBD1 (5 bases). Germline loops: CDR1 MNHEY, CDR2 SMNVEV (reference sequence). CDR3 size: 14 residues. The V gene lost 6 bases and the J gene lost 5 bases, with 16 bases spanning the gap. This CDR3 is CASRGTDTAYGYTF. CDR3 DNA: TGTGCCAGCAGGGGTACGGACACTGCGTATGGCTACACCTTC.

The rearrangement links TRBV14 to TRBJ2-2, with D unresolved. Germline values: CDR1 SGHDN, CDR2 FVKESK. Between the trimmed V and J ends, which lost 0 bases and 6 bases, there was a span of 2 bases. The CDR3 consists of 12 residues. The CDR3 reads CASSQDAGELFF. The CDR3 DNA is TGTGCCAGCAGCCAAGACGCCGGGGAGCTGTTTTTT.

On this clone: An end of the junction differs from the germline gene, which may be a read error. Written as DNA, the CDR3 is TGTGCCAGCTCTCCGGGACTAGCGGGAACAAGCTCCTACGAGCAGTATTTC. As protein: CASSPGLAGTSSYEQYF. The gene calls are TRBV18 and TRBJ2-7, with 13 bases matching TRBD2. This CDR3 contains 17 residues. Germline CDR1 KGHSH, CDR2 LQKENI.

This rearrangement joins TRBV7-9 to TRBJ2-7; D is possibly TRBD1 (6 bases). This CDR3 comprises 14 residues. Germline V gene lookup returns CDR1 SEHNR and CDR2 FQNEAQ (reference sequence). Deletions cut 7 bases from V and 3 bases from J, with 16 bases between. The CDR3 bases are TGTGCCAGCACTATACCGGGGACAAACTACGAGCAGTACTTC. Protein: CASTIPGTNYEQYF.

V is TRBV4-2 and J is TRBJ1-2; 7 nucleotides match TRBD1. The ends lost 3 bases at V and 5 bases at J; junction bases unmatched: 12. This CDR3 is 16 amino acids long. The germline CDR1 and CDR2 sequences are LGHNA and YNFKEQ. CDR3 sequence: CASSHLDRVGMYGYTF. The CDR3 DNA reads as TGTGCCAGCAGCCACCTCGACAGGGTAGGCATGTATGGCTACACCTTC.

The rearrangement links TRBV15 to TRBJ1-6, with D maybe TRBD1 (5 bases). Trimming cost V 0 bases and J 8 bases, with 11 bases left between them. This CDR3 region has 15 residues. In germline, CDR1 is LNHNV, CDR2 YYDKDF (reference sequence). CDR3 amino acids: CATSRDVQGYSPLHF. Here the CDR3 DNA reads TGTGCCACCAGCAGAGATGTTCAGGGATATTCACCCCTCCACTTT.

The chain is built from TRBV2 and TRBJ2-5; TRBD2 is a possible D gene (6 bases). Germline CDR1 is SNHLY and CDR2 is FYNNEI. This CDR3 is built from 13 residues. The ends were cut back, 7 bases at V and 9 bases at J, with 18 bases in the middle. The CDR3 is CASMGGLVEAQYF. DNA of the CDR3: TGTGCCAGCATGGGAGGTTTGGTGGAGGCCCAGTACTTC.

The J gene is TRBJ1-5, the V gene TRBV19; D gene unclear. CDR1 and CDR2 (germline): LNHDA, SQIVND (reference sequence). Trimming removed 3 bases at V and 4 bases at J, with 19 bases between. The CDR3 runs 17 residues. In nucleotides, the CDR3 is TGTGCCAGTAGTATTCGGCAGACCACCCGACATAATCAGCCCCAGCATTTT. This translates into CASSIRQTTRHNQPQHF.

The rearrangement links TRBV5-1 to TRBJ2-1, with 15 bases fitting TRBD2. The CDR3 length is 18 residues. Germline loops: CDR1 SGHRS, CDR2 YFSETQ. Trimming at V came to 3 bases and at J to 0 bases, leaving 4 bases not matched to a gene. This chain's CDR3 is CASSSPGLAGGSYNEQFF. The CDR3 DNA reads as TGCGCCAGCAGCTCTCCGGGACTAGCGGGGGGCTCCTACAATGAGCAGTTCTTC.

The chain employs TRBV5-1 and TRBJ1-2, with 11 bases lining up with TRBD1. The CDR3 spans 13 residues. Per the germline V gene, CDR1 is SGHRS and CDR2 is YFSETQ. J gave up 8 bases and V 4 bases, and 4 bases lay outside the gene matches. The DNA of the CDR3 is TGCGCCAGCAGCCAGGGACAGGGGGAAGGCTACACCTTC. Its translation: CASSQGQGEGYTF.

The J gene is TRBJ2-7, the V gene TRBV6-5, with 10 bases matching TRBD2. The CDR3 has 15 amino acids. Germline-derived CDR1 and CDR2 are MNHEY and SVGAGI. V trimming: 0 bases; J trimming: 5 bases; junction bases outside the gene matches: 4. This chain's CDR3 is CASSYSGSGGNEQYF. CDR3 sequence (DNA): TGTGCCAGCAGTTACTCTGGTAGCGGGGGGAACGAGCAGTACTTC.

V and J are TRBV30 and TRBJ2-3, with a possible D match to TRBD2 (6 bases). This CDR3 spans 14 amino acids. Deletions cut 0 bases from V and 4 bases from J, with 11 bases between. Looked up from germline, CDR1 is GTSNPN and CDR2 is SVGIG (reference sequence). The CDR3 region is CAWSVAWGADTQYF. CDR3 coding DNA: TGTGCCTGGAGTGTAGCGTGGGGGGCAGATACGCAGTATTTT.

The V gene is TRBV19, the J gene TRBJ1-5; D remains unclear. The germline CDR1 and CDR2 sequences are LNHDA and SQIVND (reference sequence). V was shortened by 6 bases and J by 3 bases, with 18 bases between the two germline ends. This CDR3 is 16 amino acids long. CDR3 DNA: TGTGCCAGTAGCCTAAGCAGGCAAGCCTACAATCAGCCCCAGCATTTT. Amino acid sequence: CASSLSRQAYNQPQHF.

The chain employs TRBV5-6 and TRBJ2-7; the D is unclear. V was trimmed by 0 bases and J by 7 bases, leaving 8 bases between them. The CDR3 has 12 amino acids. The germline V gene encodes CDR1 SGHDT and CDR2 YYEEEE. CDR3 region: CASSLGSAEQYF. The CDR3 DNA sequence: TGTGCCAGCAGCTTGGGGTCAGCGGAGCAGTACTTC.

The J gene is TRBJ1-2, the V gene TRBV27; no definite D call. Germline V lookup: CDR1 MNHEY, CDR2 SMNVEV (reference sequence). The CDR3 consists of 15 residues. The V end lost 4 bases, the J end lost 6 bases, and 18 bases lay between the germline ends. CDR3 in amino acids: CASSSQQMPPHGYTF. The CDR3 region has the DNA TGTGCCAGCAGTTCCCAACAAATGCCCCCTCATGGCTACACCTTC.

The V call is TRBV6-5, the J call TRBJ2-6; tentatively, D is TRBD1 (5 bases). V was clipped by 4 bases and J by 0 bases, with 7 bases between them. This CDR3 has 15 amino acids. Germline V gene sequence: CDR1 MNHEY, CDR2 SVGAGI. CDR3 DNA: TGTGCCAGCAGTTCTACAGGCTCTGGGGCCAACGTCCTGACTTTC. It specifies CASSSTGSGANVLTF.

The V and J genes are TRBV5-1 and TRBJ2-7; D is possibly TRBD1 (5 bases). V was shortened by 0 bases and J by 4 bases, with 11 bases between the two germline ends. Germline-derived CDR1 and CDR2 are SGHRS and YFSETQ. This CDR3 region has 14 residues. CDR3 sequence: CASSLAPQGYEQYF. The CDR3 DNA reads TGCGCCAGCAGCTTGGCCCCGCAGGGATACGAGCAGTACTTC.